The next 19 T cell receptor beta chains were all read from a single sample in a study of healthy donors' naive CD4 and CD8 T cells (dated by TCRdb to the mid-2010s). Sequencing was performed on a 454 GS FLX Titanium. A previously published linear amplification protocol was used to build TCR libraries from about 500 ng of total RNA. In TCRdb, the public reads were trimmed at Q25 with fastp and aligned with MiXCR, with productive beta chains retained. Rows are combined by CDR3 protein, so each entry shows the most common genes and DNA. This sample gives 180,000 or so distinct CDR3 sequences in total; about 76% of them show up just once. Jointly, the top ten make up roughly 2.3% of the sample. The specimen was naive CD4+ and CD8+ T cells sorted from blood, pooled from several donors. The sample's cell subset or site label, in plain terms: FACS-sorted naive CD4+ (CD45RO-CD45RA+) and naive CD8+ (CD45RA+CD27bright) T cells. These receptors originate from a pool of human donors in good health; the sample pools cells from several healthy donors.

This clonotype was observed once. The chain joins TRBV19 to TRBJ1-5, with 8 bases lining up with TRBD1. The length of the CDR3 is 14 residues. V trimming: 6 bases; J trimming: 7 bases; junction bases outside the gene matches: 8. Germline values: CDR1 LNHDA, CDR2 SQIVND (reference sequence). CDR3 residues: CASRQGESRQPQHF. The CDR3 nucleotides read TGTGCCAGTAGACAGGGGGAATCACGGCAGCCCCAGCATTTT.

The rearrangement links TRBV6-2 or TRBV6-3 to TRBJ2-5; TRBD2 might be the D (6 bases). Trimming left V 2 bases short and J 7 bases short, with 14 bases between. The CDR3 consists of 14 residues. CDR1 MNHEY and CDR2 SVGEGT come from the germline V gene. The CDR3 DNA reads TGTGCCAGCAGTTACGGGGACTCCCGGGGGACCCAGTACTTC. This translates into CASSYGDSRGTQYF.

The rearrangement joins TRBV5-1 to TRBJ2-5; 7 bases are shared with TRBD2. The CDR3 extends over 15 amino acids. Germline V gene lookup returns CDR1 SGHRS and CDR2 YFSETQ. Trimming removed 5 bases from V and 5 bases from J; junction bases left unmatched: 12. The CDR3 reads CASSYMTGGLETQYF. The CDR3 DNA sequence: TGCGCCAGCAGTTATATGACGGGGGGTTTGGAGACCCAGTACTTC.

V gene TRBV27 combines with J gene TRBJ2-1; 13 bases match TRBD2. CDR3 length equals 15 residues. Germline-derived CDR1 and CDR2 are MNHEY and SMNVEV (reference sequence). V lost 5 bases to trimming and J lost 10 bases; unmatched junction nucleotides: 8. The CDR3 DNA sequence: TGTGCCAGCAGTCCAGGACTAGCGGGAGCCCGAGAGCAGTTCTTC. Protein sequence: CASSPGLAGAREQFF.

V usage is TRBV27 and J usage is TRBJ1-5, with D possibly matching TRBD1 (5 bases). V was trimmed by 10 bases and J by 3 bases, leaving 10 bases between them. CDR1 and CDR2 (germline): MNHEY, SMNVEV (reference sequence). This CDR3 is built from 12 residues. CDR3 sequence (DNA): TGTGCCATCGGGGGATCCAATCAGCCCCAGCATTTT. The encoded protein is CAIGGSNQPQHF.

The J gene is TRBJ2-1, the V gene TRBV5-5; perhaps TRBD2 as D (6 bases). Trimming took 4 bases from V and 5 from J, leaving 10 bases between them. In germline, CDR1 is SGHKS, CDR2 YYEKEE (reference sequence). The CDR3 covers 13 residues. CDR3 coding DNA: TGTGCCAGCAGCGGGGACTTCGACAATGAGCAGTTCTTC. It specifies CASSGDFDNEQFF.

The rearrangement joins TRBV29-1 to TRBJ2-6; tentative D call: TRBD1 (7 bases). This CDR3 region has 15 residues. The V gene's germline CDR1 is SQVTM and CDR2 ANQGSEA. V lost 4 bases to trimming and J lost 2 bases, with 12 bases between them. DNA of the CDR3: TGCAGCGTTGGACAGGGAGGCGCTGGGGCCAACGTCCTGACTTTC. Translating it yields CSVGQGGAGANVLTF.

V usage is TRBV14 and J usage is TRBJ2-5; possibly TRBD2 for D (6 bases). Germline V gene data show CDR1 as SGHDN and CDR2 as FVKESK. This CDR3 has 17 amino acids. V gave up 1 base and J gave up 4 bases, with 19 bases separating them. Here the CDR3 reads CASSQGRLRGKVETQYF. DNA for the CDR3: TGTGCCAGCAGCCAAGGCAGGTTGCGGGGAAAGGTAGAGACCCAGTACTTC.

This clonotype was counted a few times. The chain employs TRBV12-3 or TRBV12-4 and TRBJ1-2; D is possibly TRBD1 (6 bases). CDR3 length equals 13 residues. Trimming left V 7 bases short and J 4 bases short, with 13 bases between. Here the CDR3 DNA reads TGTGCCAGCAATCCCGGGACAAGCTATGGCTACACCTTC. It translates to CASNPGTSYGYTF.

This chain joins TRBV5-6 and TRBJ2-1; D remains unclear. Trimming pared 2 bases from V and 6 bases from J, leaving 9 bases between. The germline CDR1 and CDR2 sequences are SGHDT and YYEEEE. This CDR3 has 13 residues. The CDR3 nucleotides are TGTGCCAGCAGCTTTGTCAGCAGCAATGAGCAGTTCTTC. Amino acids: CASSFVSSNEQFF. Drawing the rest from reference TRBV5-6 and TRBJ2-1, the complete variable domain is DAGVTQSPTHLIKTRGQQVTLRCSPKSGHDTVSWYQQALGQGPQFIFQYYEEEERQRGNFPDRFSGHQFPNYSSELNVNALLLGDSALYLCASSFVSSNEQFFGPGTRLTVL.

CDR3 coding DNA: TGCAGTGCTACCGGAGAAGGGTCACGCACAGATACGCAGTATTTT. Translated, it gives CSATGEGSRTDTQYF. This rearrangement joins TRBV20-1 to TRBJ2-3; D is ambiguous. The germline V and J ends were trimmed by 4 bases and 1 base, with 15 bases remaining between them. Germline CDR1 is DFQATT and CDR2 is SNEGSKA (reference sequence). This CDR3 spans 15 amino acids.

The genes are TRBV30 and TRBJ1-2; 10 bases map to TRBD1. Germline V gene sequence: CDR1 GTSNPN, CDR2 SVGIG (reference sequence). This CDR3 has 13 residues. The junction had 4 bases not matched to a gene; V was cut back by 3 bases and J by 6 bases. CDR3 nucleotide sequence: TGTGCCTGGAGGACAGGGGGCTTTCATGGCTACACCTTC. The encoded protein is CAWRTGGFHGYTF.

The V call is TRBV19, the J call TRBJ1-1, with D unresolved. V lost 7 bases to trimming and J lost 4 bases, with 16 bases between them. Germline V gene data show CDR1 as LNHDA and CDR2 as SQIVND (reference sequence). The CDR3 covers 14 residues. Written as DNA, the CDR3 is TGTGCCAGTACCAGCACCCTGATGGCCACTGAAGCTTTCTTT. It specifies CASTSTLMATEAFF.

The chain recombines TRBV29-1 with TRBJ2-1; D not resolved. CDR1 and CDR2 from the germline V gene are SQVTM and ANQGSEA. The V end was cut by 8 bases, the J end by 1 base, with 12 bases between. The CDR3 has 13 residues. The DNA for the CDR3 is TGCAGCTTATTACGTGGGTCCTACAATGAGCAGTTCTTC. This gives the protein CSLLRGSYNEQFF.

This clonotype turned up a few times. The chain uses TRBV27 and TRBJ2-5, with 7 bases lining up with TRBD1. The CDR3 has 13 amino acids. The J segment lost 7 bases and the V segment lost 3 bases, leaving 5 bases of the junction unmatched. In germline, CDR1 is MNHEY, CDR2 SMNVEV (reference sequence). The CDR3 spells CASSLTGTGTQYF. The DNA for the CDR3 is TGTGCCAGCAGTTTGACAGGGACGGGGACCCAGTACTTC.

This clonotype was counted between two and nine times. The gene calls are TRBV29-1 and TRBJ2-7; no definite D call. CDR1 is SQVTM and CDR2 is ANQGSEA in the germline V gene. The V gene lost 6 bases and the J gene lost 3 bases, with 12 bases spanning the gap. The CDR3 is made up of 12 amino acids. The CDR3 sequence: CSVRTGNYEQYF. The CDR3 DNA sequence: TGCAGCGTACGGACGGGCAACTACGAGCAGTACTTC.

The chain recombines TRBV28 with TRBJ2-7, with 7 bases identical to TRBD2. V gave up 6 bases and J gave up 3 bases; unmatched junction bases: 5. Germline V gives CDR1 MDHEN, CDR2 SYDVKM. The CDR3 sequence is 13 residues long. The CDR3, as DNA: TGTGCCAGCAGGACGGGGGGAGGCTACGAGCAGTACTTC. This gives the protein CASRTGGGYEQYF.

This clonotype was observed once. The gene calls are TRBV29-1 and TRBJ2-7; 8 bases fit TRBD1. The J segment lost 3 bases and the V segment lost 8 bases, leaving 6 bases of the junction unmatched. Germline CDR1 reads SQVTM; CDR2 reads ANQGSEA. The CDR3 is 12 residues long. CDR3 DNA: TGCAGCATCAGGACAGGGAACTACGAGCAGTACTTC. This encodes CSIRTGNYEQYF.

This chain joins TRBV6-5 and TRBJ2-7; weak D call: TRBD1 (6 bases). V was clipped by 2 bases and J by 0 bases, with 8 bases between them. The CDR3 runs to 14 residues. Germline assignment: CDR1 MNHEY and CDR2 SVGAGI. CDR3 region: CASSYGDISYEQYF. CDR3 DNA sequence: TGTGCCAGCAGTTACGGGGACATCTCCTACGAGCAGTACTTC.